Each of the 27 T cell receptor beta chains below was sequenced from the same sample in a study of T cells in Graves' hyperthyroidism and ophthalmopathy. Regions amplified from RNA transcripts were the TCR beta CDR3 regions. First-round RT-PCR targeting the TCR CDR3 was performed with the HTBI primer set. Via MiXCR, TCRdb re-called the multiplex PCR reads, giving one row per CDR3 protein. In the table there are about 270,000 distinct CDR3 sequences, 20% to 25% of which are singletons. The sequencing input was blood. The receptors derive from a man aged 25 to 40 with Graves' ophthalmopathy.

This clonotype was found a few times. This chain links TRBV29-1 with TRBJ1-5; 10 nucleotides line up with TRBD1. This CDR3 spans 12 amino acids. Per germline, CDR1 SQVTM and CDR2 ANQGSEA. Trimming cost V 7 bases and J 5 bases; bases outside gene matches: 2. CDR3 sequence: CSAGQGDQPQHF. In DNA, the CDR3 is TGCAGCGCCGGACAGGGGGATCAGCCCCAGCATTTT.

This clonotype was counted between two and nine times. The CDR3 DNA is TGTGCCAGCAGCTTAGCGCTATCGAGTCAGCCCCAGCATTTT. Amino acids: CASSLALSSQPQHF. The gene calls are TRBV11-1 and TRBJ1-5; D unclear. The germline CDR1 and CDR2 sequences are SGHAT and FQDESV (reference sequence). The CDR3 runs to 14 residues. The V gene lost 0 bases and the J gene lost 6 bases, with 9 bases spanning the gap.

This rearrangement joins TRBV20-1 to TRBJ2-5; 8 bases agree with TRBD2. The V gene's germline CDR1 is DFQATT and CDR2 SNEGSKA (reference sequence). The CDR3 contains 18 residues. Unmatched junction bases numbered 14, after V lost 1 base and J lost 1 base. The CDR3 here is CSARAPAGAPHTQETQYF. The CDR3 bases are TGCAGTGCTAGAGCTCCAGCGGGGGCACCCCACACCCAAGAGACCCAGTACTTC.

The rearrangement joins TRBV7-2 to TRBJ1-4; possible D gene TRBD1, 6 bases. CDR1 is SGHTA and CDR2 is FQGNSA in the germline V gene. The V gene lost 4 bases and the J gene lost 7 bases, with 19 bases spanning the gap. The CDR3 loop spans 16 amino acids. The CDR3 DNA sequence: TGTGCCAGCAGCTCGCTCAACAGGGCAAGTCGTGAAAAACTGTTTTTT. It is translated as CASSSLNRASREKLFF.

The rearrangement uses TRBV5-1 and TRBJ2-5; 7 positions agree with TRBD1. With 5 bases clipped from V and 4 bases from J, the junction kept 11 bases outside the gene matches. Germline assignment: CDR1 SGHRS and CDR2 YFSETQ. The CDR3 length is 15 residues. DNA of the CDR3: TGCGCCAGCAGGCCACGCACAGGGGAGAGAGAGACCCAGTACTTC. This codes for CASRPRTGERETQYF.

The chain recombines TRBV18 with TRBJ2-3; no clear D gene. Between the trimmed V and J ends, which lost 2 bases and 0 bases, there was a span of 15 bases. Germline V lookup: CDR1 KGHSH, CDR2 LQKENI. The CDR3 contains 17 residues. The CDR3 DNA reads TGTGCCAGCTCACCAAGGGCCGGCAGTTCTAGCACAGATACGCAGTATTTT. It codes for CASSPRAGSSSTDTQYF.

This clonotype was detected only a few times. This chain links TRBV7-8 with TRBJ2-2, with a tentative D call TRBD2 (5 bases). The germline CDR1 and CDR2 sequences are SGHVS and FQNEAQ. Trimming took off 2 bases at V and 1 base at J, with 11 bases between the two ends. The CDR3 is 16 residues long. The CDR3 here is CASSLPSRRNTGELFF. The DNA for the CDR3 is TGTGCCAGCAGCTTACCTAGCCGTCGGAACACCGGGGAGCTGTTTTTT.

This chain links TRBV28 with TRBJ2-2; D is unclear. The CDR3 runs 14 residues. V dropped 3 bases and J dropped 0 bases, with 5 bases sitting between them. Per germline, CDR1 MDHEN and CDR2 SYDVKM. The CDR3 protein is CASSFNANTGELFF. The CDR3 DNA reads as TGTGCCAGCAGTTTTAACGCGAACACCGGGGAGCTGTTTTTT.

This clonotype showed up many times. The rearrangement uses TRBV29-1 and TRBJ1-2; D not certain. In germline, CDR1 is SQVTM, CDR2 ANQGSEA. The ends were cut back, 1 base at V and 8 bases at J, with 11 bases in the middle. The CDR3 length is 12 residues. CDR3 nucleotide sequence: TGCAGCGTTGAAGGTGATAGGGCCGGCTACACCTTC. It specifies CSVEGDRAGYTF.

This clonotype came up a few times. V gene TRBV28 combines with J gene TRBJ1-6; the D is unclear. The CDR3 sequence is 14 residues long. V was clipped by 4 bases and J by 0 bases, with 4 bases between them. Germline V gene data show CDR1 as MDHEN and CDR2 as SYDVKM. Here the CDR3 reads CASSSSSYNSPLHF. The CDR3 region has the DNA TGTGCCAGCAGTTCTAGCTCCTATAATTCACCCCTCCACTTT.

V is TRBV28 and J is TRBJ2-7, with D unresolved. CDR1 is MDHEN and CDR2 is SYDVKM in the germline V gene. The CDR3 is made up of 10 amino acids. V lost 8 bases and J 7 bases, leaving 9 bases between the germline ends. In DNA form, the CDR3 reads TGTGCCAGCGGAAGGCGGGAGCAGTACTTC. It yields the protein CASGRREQYF.

At least ten counts were recorded for this clonotype. V is TRBV3-1 and J is TRBJ2-7; TRBD2 might be the D (5 bases). The CDR3 is made up of 17 amino acids. Germline V gene data show CDR1 as LGHDT and CDR2 as YNNKEL (reference sequence). Trimming left V 4 bases short and J 0 bases short, with 19 bases between. As DNA, the CDR3 is TGTGCCAGCAGCCCAAGAGCGGCAGCCGAAAGCTCCTACGAGCAGTACTTC. Its protein is CASSPRAAAESSYEQYF.

In its sample, this clonotype was seen many times. V and J are TRBV12-3 or TRBV12-4 and TRBJ2-1; D ambiguous. The CDR3 consists of 16 residues. Trimming shortened V by 6 bases and J by 8 bases, and 23 bases separated the two germline ends. The CDR3 nucleotides read TGTGCCAGCAGGTTTCGGGTCGGTGCGGTTGGCGATGAGCAGTTCTTC. Translating it yields CASRFRVGAVGDEQFF.

This clonotype came up many times. The chain recombines TRBV20-1 with TRBJ2-3, with 13 nucleotides matching TRBD2. Losses at the gene ends were 6 bases for V and 5 bases for J; bases not matched to a gene: 5. Germline lookup yields CDR1 DFQATT and CDR2 SNEGSKA (reference sequence). This CDR3 comprises 14 residues. CDR3 nucleotide sequence: TGCAGTGCGCGGACTAGCGGGAGAGGAGATACGCAGTATTTT. Translation gives CSARTSGRGDTQYF.

With respect to this clonotype: The conserved phenylalanine or tryptophan is not found at the CDR3 terminus, so this likely reflects a read error. J is TRBJ2-5 and V is TRBV2, with D perhaps matching TRBD1 or TRBD2 (5 bases each). Germline V gene sequence: CDR1 SNHLY, CDR2 FYNNEI. This CDR3 spans 13 amino acids. The CDR3 nucleotides are TGTGTCAGCAGTCGGGGACGAGAGGAGACCCAGTACCTC. This sequence encodes CVSSRGREETQYL.

This clonotype showed up just a few times. The chain couples TRBV7-9 to TRBJ2-1; 7 bases fit TRBD1. The V gene end was trimmed by 10 bases and the J gene end by 8 bases; junction bases not matched to a gene: 8. Per the germline V gene, CDR1 is SEHNR and CDR2 is FQNEAQ (reference sequence). This CDR3 has 12 residues. The CDR3 reads CATQGVGDEQFF. In nucleotides, the CDR3 is TGTGCCACGCAGGGGGTTGGGGATGAGCAGTTCTTC.

The CDR3 DNA sequence: TGTGCCAGCAATGGAGGGACAGACACAATGAACACTGAAGCTTTCTTT. It specifies CASNGGTDTMNTEAFF. The V and J genes are TRBV28 and TRBJ1-1, with 7 bases aligning to TRBD1. The CDR3 has 16 amino acids. Germline CDR1 reads MDHEN; CDR2 reads SYDVKM. The V and J ends lost 7 bases and 0 bases, in that order; junction bases with no gene match: 11.

This clonotype has a count of ten or more. The DNA for the CDR3 is TGTGCCAGCAGTTTTGTCTCTAGCGGGAGTTTAAATACGCAGTATTTT. Protein sequence: CASSFVSSGSLNTQYF. V usage is TRBV12-3 or TRBV12-4 and J usage is TRBJ2-3, with TRBD2 matching over 10 bases. Unmatched junction bases numbered 10, after V lost 3 bases and J lost 7 bases. The CDR3 totals 16 residues.

The chain is built from TRBV5-8 and TRBJ1-1, with TRBD1 matching over 10 bases. This CDR3 spans 16 amino acids. The germline gives CDR1 SGHTS, CDR2 YDEGEE. The J segment lost 5 bases and the V segment lost 4 bases, leaving 11 bases of the junction unmatched. This chain's CDR3 is CASSNPLTGGRTEAFF. CDR3 in DNA: TGTGCCAGCAGCAACCCCCTGACAGGGGGCCGGACTGAAGCTTTCTTT. Combining the CDR3 with reference TRBV5-8 and TRBJ1-1 gives the whole variable domain EAGVTQSPTHLIKTRGQQATLRCSPISGHTSVYWYQQALGLGLQFLLWYDEGEERNRGNFPPRFSGRQFPNYSSELNVNALELEDSALYLCASSNPLTGGRTEAFFGQGTRLTVV.

This sequence joins TRBV6-1 and TRBJ2-2; D possibly corresponds to TRBD1 (5 bases). This CDR3 is built from 15 residues. Germline CDR1 and CDR2: MNHNS and SASEGT. Trimming stripped 6 bases from V and 2 bases from J, with 13 bases between. Written as DNA, the CDR3 is TGTGCCAGCAGGGATTCAGGACAAAACACCGGGGAGCTGTTTTTT. It codes for CASRDSGQNTGELFF.

The chain is built from TRBV13 and TRBJ2-4; 9 nucleotides match TRBD1. After removal of 4 bases from V and 0 bases from J, the junction contained 13 bases not matched to a gene. The germline V gene has CDR1 PRHDT and CDR2 FYEKMQ (reference sequence). This CDR3 spans 19 amino acids. The CDR3 is CASSSPGQGGEGAKNIQYF. Here the CDR3 DNA reads TGTGCCAGCAGCTCCCCGGGACAGGGAGGTGAGGGAGCCAAAAACATTCAGTACTTC.

V is TRBV5-5 and J is TRBJ1-2, with 7 bases that match TRBD1. CDR1 is SGHKS, CDR2 YYEKEE, per germline (reference sequence). The V gene end was trimmed by 4 bases and the J gene end by 4 bases; junction bases not matched to a gene: 7. This CDR3 is built from 14 residues. As DNA, the CDR3 is TGTGCCAGCAGCCGACCGGGACAGCTCTATGGCTACACCTTC. It specifies CASSRPGQLYGYTF.

In this sample, this clonotype turned up many times. This chain joins TRBV12-3 or TRBV12-4 and TRBJ2-1; 9 nucleotides align to TRBD2. J gave up 8 bases and V 6 bases, and 11 bases lay outside the gene matches. CDR3 length: 15 residues. As DNA, the CDR3 is TGTGCCAGCAGCGACGGAGCGGGAGGCTGGGATGAGCAGTTCTTC. This translates into CASSDGAGGWDEQFF.

For this clonotype: The CDR3 carries no conserved terminal phenylalanine or tryptophan, so it likely arises from a read error. This rearrangement joins TRBV6-5 to TRBJ1-1; 8 bases align to TRBD1. CDR3 length equals 13 residues. V dropped 6 bases and J dropped 4; count of bases not matched to a gene: 4. The germline CDR1 and CDR2 sequences are MNHEY and SVGAGI. In DNA, the CDR3 is TGTGCCAGCAGCTTAACAGGGGGCACTGAAGCTTTCCTT. As protein: CASSLTGGTEAFL.

The chain joins TRBV5-6 to TRBJ1-1; perhaps TRBD1 as D (6 bases). The CDR3 is 15 residues long. The V end was cut by 0 bases, the J end by 3 bases, with 12 bases between. CDR1 and CDR2 (germline): SGHDT, YYEEEE. CDR3 region: CASSLVFQGYTEAFF. The CDR3 DNA sequence: TGTGCCAGCAGCTTGGTTTTTCAGGGGTACACTGAAGCTTTCTTT.

J is TRBJ2-1 and V is TRBV14; TRBD2 agrees at 9 bases. Germline loops: CDR1 SGHDN, CDR2 FVKESK. V lost 3 bases and J lost 8; bases outside the gene matches: 11. This CDR3 is built from 16 residues. CDR3 residues: CASSQERLAEPDEQFF. The CDR3 DNA sequence: TGTGCCAGCAGCCAGGAAAGACTAGCGGAGCCCGATGAGCAGTTCTTC.

This clonotype came up once. The CDR3 is CSAAKRGAKNIQYF. The CDR3, as DNA: TGCAGTGCTGCTAAGCGGGGGGCCAAAAACATTCAGTACTTC. The rearrangement joins TRBV20-1 to TRBJ2-4, with TRBD2 identical over 8 bases. CDR1 is DFQATT and CDR2 is SNEGSKA in the germline V gene (reference sequence). CDR3 length: 14 amino acids. Trimming at V came to 5 bases and at J to 1 base, leaving 4 bases not matched to a gene.